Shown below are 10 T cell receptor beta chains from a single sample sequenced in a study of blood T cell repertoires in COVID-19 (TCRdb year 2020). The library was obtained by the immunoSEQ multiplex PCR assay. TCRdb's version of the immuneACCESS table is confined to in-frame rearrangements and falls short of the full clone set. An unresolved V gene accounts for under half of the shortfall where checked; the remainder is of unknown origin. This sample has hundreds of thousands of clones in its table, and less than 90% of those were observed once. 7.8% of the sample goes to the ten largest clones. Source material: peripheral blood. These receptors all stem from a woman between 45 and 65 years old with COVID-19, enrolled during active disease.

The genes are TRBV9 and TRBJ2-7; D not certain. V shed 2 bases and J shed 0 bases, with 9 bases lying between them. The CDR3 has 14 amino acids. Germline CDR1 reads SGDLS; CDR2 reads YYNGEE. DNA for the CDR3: TGTGCCAGCAGCGTTGGCCCTTCCTCCTACGAGCAGTACTTC. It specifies CASSVGPSSYEQYF.

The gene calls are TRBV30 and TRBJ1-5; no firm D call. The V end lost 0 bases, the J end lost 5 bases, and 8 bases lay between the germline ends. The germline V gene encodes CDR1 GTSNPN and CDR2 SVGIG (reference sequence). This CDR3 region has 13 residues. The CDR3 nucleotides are TGTGCCTGGAGTGTTTATCTTGATCAGCCCCAGCATTTT. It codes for CAWSVYLDQPQHF.

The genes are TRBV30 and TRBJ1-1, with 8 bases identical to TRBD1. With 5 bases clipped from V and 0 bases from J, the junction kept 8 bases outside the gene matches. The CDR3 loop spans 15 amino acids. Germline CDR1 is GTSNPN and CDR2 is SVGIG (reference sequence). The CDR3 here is CAWSNGQGLNTEAFF. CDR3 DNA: TGTGCCTGGTCGAACGGACAGGGTTTGAACACTGAAGCTTTCTTT.

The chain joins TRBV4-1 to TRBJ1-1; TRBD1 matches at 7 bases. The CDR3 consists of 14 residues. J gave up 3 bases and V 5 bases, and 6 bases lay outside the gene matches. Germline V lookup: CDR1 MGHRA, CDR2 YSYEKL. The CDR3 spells CASSLQGIYTEAFF. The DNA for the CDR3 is TGCGCCAGCAGCTTACAGGGGATCTACACTGAAGCTTTCTTT.

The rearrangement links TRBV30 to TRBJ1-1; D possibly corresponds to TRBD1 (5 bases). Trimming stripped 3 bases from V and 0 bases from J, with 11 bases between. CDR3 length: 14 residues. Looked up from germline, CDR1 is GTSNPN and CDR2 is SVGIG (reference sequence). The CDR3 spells CAWSPDTLNTEAFF. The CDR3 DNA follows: TGTGCCTGGAGCCCGGACACCCTGAACACTGAAGCTTTCTTT.

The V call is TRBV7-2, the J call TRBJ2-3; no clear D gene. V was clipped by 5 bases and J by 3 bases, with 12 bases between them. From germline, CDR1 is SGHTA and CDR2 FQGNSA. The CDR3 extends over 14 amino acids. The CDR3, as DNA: TGTGCCAGCAGCCCGAGTTATGGTACAGATACGCAGTATTTT. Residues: CASSPSYGTDTQYF.

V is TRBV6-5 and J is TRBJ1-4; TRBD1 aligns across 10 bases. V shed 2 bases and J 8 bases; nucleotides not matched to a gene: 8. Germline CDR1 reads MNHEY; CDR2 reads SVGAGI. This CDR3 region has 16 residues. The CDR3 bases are TGTGCCAGCAGTTACACCGACAGGGGGCGCGAAGAAAAACTGTTTTTT. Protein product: CASSYTDRGREEKLFF.

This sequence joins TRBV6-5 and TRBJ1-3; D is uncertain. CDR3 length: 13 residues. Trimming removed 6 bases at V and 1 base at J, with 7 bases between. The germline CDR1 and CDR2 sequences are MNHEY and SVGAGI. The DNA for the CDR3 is TGTGCCAGCAGGATGGCATCTGGAAACACCATATATTTT. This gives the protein CASRMASGNTIYF.

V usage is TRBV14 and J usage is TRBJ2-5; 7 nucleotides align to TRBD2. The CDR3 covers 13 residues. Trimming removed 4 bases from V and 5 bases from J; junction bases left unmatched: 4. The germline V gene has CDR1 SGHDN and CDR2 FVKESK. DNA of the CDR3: TGTGCCAGCAGCCGGGAGGGGAGGGAGACCCAGTACTTC. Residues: CASSREGRETQYF.

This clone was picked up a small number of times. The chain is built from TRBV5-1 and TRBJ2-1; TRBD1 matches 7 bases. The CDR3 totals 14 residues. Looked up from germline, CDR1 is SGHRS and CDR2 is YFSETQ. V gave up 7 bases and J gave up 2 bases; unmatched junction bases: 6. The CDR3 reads CASQGQPPYNEQFF. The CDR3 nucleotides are TGCGCCAGCCAGGGACAGCCACCCTACAATGAGCAGTTCTTC. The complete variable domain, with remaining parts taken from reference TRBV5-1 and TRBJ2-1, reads KAGVTQTPRYLIKTRGQQVTLSCSPISGHRSVSWYQQTPGQGLQFLFEYFSETQRNKGNFPGRFSGRQFSNSRSEMNVSTLELGDSALYLCASQGQPPYNEQFFGPGTRLTVL.